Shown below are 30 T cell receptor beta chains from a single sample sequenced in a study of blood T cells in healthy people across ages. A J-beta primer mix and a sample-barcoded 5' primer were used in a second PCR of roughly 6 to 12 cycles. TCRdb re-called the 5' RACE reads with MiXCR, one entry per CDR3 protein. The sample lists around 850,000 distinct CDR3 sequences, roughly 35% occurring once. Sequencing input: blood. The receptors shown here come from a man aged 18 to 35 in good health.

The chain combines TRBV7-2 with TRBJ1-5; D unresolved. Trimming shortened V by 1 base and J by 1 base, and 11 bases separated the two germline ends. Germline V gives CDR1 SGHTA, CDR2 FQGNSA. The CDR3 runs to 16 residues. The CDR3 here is CASSLGPRSSNQPQHF. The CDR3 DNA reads TGTGCCAGCAGCTTAGGCCCCAGATCCAGCAATCAGCCCCAGCATTTT.

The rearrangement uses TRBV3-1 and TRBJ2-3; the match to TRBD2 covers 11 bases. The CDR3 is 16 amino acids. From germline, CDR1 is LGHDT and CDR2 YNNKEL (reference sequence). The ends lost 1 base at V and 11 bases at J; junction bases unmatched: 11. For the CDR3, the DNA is TGTGCCAGCAGCCAAGGAACTAGCGGGGGAAGAGGGGGGCAGTATTTT. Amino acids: CASSQGTSGGRGGQYF.

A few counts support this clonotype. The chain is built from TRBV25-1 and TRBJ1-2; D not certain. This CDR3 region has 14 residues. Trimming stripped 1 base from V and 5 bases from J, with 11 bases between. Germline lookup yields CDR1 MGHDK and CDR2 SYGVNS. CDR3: CASSEFKRSYGYTF. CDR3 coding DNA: TGTGCCAGCAGTGAATTTAAGAGGTCTTATGGCTACACCTTC.

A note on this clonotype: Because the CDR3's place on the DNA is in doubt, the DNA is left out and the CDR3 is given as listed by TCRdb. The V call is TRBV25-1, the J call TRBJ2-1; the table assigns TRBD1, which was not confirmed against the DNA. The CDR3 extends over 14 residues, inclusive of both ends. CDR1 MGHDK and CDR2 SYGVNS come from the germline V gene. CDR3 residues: CASSEFGGGIERFF.

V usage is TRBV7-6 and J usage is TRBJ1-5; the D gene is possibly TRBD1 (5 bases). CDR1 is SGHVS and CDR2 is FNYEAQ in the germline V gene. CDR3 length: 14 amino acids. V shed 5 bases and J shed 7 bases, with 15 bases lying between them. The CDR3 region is CASSGQGEEQPQHF. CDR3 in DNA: TGTGCCAGCAGCGGGCAGGGTGAAGAACAGCCCCAGCATTTT.

Here the CDR3 DNA reads TGTGCCAGCAGCCAAGATCCCACAGGGGGGGTTTACAATGAGCAGTTCTTC. Translation gives CASSQDPTGGVYNEQFF. J is TRBJ2-1 and V is TRBV3-1, with D tentatively TRBD1 (8 bases). Germline loops: CDR1 LGHDT, CDR2 YNNKEL (reference sequence). CDR3 length: 17 amino acids. V was cut by 0 bases and J by 4 bases, with 16 bases left in between.

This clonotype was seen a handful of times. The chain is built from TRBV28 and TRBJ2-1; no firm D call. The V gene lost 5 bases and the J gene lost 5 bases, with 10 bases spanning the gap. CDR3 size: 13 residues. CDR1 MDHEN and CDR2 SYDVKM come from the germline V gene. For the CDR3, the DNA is TGTGCCAGCAGTCCCGTCCCTCACAATGAGCAGTTCTTC. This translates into CASSPVPHNEQFF.

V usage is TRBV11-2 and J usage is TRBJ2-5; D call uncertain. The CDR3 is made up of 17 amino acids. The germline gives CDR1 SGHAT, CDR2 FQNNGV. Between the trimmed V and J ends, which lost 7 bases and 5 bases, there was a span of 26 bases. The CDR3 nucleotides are TGTGCCAGCACCCCTAGGGTGTCTAGTCTACCGGGCGAGACCCAGTACTTC. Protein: CASTPRVSSLPGETQYF.

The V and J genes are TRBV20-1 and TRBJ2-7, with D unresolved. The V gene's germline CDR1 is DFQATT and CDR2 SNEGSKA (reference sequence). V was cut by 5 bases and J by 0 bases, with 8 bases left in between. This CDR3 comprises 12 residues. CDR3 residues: CSAARGSYEQYF. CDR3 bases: TGCAGTGCTGCCCGAGGCTCCTACGAGCAGTACTTC.

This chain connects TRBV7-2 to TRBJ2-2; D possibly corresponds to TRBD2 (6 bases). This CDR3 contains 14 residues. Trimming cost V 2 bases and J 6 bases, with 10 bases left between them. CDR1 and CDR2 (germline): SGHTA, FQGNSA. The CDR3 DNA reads TGTGCCAGCAGCTTACAGGGCGGGGCCGGGGAGCTGTTTTTT. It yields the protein CASSLQGGAGELFF.

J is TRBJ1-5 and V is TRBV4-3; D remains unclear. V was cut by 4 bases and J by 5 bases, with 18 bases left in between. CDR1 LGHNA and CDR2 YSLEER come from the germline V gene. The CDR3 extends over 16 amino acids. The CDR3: CASSPKEERIYQPQHF. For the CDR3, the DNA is TGCGCCAGCAGCCCCAAAGAAGAACGAATCTATCAGCCCCAGCATTTT.

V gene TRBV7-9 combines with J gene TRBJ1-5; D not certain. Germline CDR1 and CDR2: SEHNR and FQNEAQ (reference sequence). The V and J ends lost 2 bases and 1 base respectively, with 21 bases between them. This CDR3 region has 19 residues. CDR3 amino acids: CASSLIEGPDLKSNQPQHF. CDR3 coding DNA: TGTGCCAGCAGCTTAATCGAGGGCCCTGATTTAAAAAGCAATCAGCCCCAGCATTTT.

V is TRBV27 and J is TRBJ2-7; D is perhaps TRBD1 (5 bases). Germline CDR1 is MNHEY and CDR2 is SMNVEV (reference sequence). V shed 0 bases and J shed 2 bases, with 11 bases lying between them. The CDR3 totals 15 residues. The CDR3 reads CASSLSKGYPYEQYF. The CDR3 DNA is TGTGCCAGCAGTTTATCAAAGGGGTACCCCTACGAGCAGTACTTC.

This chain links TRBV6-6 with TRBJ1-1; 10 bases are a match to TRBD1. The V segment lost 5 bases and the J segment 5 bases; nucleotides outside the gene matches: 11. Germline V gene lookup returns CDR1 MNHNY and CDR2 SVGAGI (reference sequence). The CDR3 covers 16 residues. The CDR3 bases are TGTGCCAGCAGTCAGACAGGGGGCCCTGTGAGGACTGAAGCTTTCTTT. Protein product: CASSQTGGPVRTEAFF.

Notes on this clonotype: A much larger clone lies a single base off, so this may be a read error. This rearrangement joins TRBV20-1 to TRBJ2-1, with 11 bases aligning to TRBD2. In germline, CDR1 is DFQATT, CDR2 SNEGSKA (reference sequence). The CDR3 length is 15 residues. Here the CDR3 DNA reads TGCAATGCCCCTAGCGGGGGGAGCTCCTACAATGAGCAGTTCTTC. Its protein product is CNAPSGGSSYNEQFF.

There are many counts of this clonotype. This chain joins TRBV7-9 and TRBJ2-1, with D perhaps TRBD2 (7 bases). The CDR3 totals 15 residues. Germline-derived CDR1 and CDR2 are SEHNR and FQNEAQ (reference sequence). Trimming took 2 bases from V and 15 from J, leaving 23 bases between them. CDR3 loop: CASSLWVGGPQSWFF. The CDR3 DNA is TGTGCCAGCAGCTTATGGGTCGGGGGGCCACAATCCTGGTTCTTC.

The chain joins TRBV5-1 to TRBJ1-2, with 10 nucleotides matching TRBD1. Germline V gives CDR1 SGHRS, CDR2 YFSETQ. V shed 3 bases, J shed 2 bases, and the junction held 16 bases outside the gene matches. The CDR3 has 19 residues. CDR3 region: CASSWGQGQGRNLNYGYTF. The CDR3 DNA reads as TGCGCCAGCAGCTGGGGACAGGGACAGGGGAGAAATTTGAACTATGGCTACACCTTC.

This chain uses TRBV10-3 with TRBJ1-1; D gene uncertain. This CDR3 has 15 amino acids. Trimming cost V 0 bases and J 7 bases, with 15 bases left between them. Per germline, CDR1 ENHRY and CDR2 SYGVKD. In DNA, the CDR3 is TGTGCCATCAGTGAGTCGAGCAGTTTGGTTAGTGAAGCTTTCTTT. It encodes CAISESSSLVSEAFF.

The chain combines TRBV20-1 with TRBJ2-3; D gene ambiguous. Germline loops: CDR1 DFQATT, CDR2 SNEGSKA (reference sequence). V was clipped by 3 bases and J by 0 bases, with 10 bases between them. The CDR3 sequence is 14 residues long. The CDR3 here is CSARDGPSTDTQYF. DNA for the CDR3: TGCAGTGCTAGGGACGGGCCTAGCACAGATACGCAGTATTTT.

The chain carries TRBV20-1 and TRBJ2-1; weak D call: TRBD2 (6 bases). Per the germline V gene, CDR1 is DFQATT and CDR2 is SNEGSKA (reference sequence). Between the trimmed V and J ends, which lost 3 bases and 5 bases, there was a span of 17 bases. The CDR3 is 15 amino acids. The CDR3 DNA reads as TGCAGTGCTAGCAGGTCTAGCGCCAAGGACAATGAGCAGTTCTTC. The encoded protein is CSASRSSAKDNEQFF.

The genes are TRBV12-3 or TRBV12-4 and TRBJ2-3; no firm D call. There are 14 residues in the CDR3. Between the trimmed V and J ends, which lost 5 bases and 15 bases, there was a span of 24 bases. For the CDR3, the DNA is TGTGCCAGCAGTCTCTCCGCGGCGGCAGATATGGAATATTTT. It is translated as CASSLSAAADMEYF.

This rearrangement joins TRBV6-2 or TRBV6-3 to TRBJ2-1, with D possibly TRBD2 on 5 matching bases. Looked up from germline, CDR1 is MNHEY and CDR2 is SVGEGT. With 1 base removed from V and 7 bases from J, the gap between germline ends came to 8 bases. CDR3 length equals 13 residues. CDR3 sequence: CASSYYKRNEQFF. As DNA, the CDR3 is TGTGCCAGCAGTTACTATAAGCGGAATGAGCAGTTCTTC.

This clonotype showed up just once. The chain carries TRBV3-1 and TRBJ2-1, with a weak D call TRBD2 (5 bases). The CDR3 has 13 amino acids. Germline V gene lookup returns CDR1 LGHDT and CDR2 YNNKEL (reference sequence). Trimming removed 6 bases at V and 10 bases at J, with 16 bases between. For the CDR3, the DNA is TGTGCCAGCAGGGCGAGCGGCTCCTACGAGCAGTTCTTC. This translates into CASRASGSYEQFF.

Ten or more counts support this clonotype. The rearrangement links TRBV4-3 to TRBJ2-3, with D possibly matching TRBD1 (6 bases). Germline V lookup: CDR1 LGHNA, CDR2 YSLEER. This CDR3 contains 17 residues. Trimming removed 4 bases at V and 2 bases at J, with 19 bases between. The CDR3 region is CASSRGLNRVPTDTQYF. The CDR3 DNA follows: TGCGCCAGCAGCCGAGGATTAAACAGGGTTCCCACAGATACGCAGTATTTT.

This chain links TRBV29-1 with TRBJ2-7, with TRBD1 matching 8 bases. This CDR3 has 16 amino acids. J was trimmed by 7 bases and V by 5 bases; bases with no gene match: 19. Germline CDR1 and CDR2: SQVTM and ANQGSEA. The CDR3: CSVMKEDRAGRSEQYF. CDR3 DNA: TGCAGCGTTATGAAAGAGGACAGGGCCGGACGAAGTGAGCAGTACTTC.

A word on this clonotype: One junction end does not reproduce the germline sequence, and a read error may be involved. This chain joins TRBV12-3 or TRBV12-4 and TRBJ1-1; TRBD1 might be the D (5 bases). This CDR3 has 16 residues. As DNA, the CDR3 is TGTGCCAGCGGTTTAATGGTGGCGGTCGGGGGCACTGAAGCTTTCTTT. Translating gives CASGLMVAVGGTEAFF.

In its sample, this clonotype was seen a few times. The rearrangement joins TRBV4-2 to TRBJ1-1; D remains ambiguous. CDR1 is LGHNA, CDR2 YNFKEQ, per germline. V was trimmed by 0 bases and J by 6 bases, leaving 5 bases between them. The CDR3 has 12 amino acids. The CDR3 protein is CASSQDSPEAFF. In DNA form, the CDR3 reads TGTGCCAGCAGCCAAGATAGCCCTGAAGCTTTCTTT.

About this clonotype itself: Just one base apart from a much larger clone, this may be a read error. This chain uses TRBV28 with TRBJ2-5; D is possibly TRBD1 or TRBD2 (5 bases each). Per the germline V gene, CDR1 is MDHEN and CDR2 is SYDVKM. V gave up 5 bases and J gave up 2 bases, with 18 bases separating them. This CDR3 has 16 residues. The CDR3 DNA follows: TGTGCCAGCAGTCTCTCGGGACGAGCGGAACAAGAGACCCAGTACTTC. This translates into CASSLSGRAEQETQYF.

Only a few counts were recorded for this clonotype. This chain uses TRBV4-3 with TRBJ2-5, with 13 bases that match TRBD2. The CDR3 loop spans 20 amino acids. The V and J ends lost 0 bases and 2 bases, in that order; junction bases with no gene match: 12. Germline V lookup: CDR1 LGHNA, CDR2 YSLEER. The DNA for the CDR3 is TGCGCCAGCAGCCAAGAGTCGAGCGGACTAGCGGGGGAACGACAAGAGACCCAGTACTTC. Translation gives CASSQESSGLAGERQETQYF.

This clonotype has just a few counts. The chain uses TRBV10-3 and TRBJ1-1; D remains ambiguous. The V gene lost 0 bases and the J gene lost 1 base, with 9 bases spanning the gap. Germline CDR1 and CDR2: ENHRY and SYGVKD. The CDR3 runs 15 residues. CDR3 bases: TGTGCCATCAGTGAGTCGGCGGAGCGGAACACTGAAGCTTTCTTT. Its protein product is CAISESAERNTEAFF.